This T cell receptor (beta chain) appears in the sequencing data of a study of regulatory T cells in long-lasting Graves disease. Comment on this clonotype: Its specificity is unknown.

Relying on iRepertoire HTBI primers and Arm-PCR of CDR3 regions, the team built TCR beta libraries. TCRdb re-derived calls from the multiplex PCR reads in MiXCR, one entry per CDR3 protein. The sample has some 470,000 distinct CDR3 sequences, 20% to 25% seen once. V gave up 6 bases and J gave up 4 bases; unmatched junction bases: 2. The CDR3 contains 13 residues. CDR1 is MNHEY, CDR2 SVGEGT, per germline. Broader study findings: Persistent disease was associated with favored TRBV28 usage and with favored use of TRBJ1-2 and TRBJ2-5.

Noted time point: persistent/refractory GD, antithyroid drugs over 5 years with positive TRAb. Making the TCR library involved RNA that had been extracted from PBMCs. The clonotype originates from a female donor with Graves disease. Specimen: peripheral blood mononuclear cells (PBMCs), collected when the disease was refractory, from a patient treated with antithyroid drugs. This sequence joins TRBV6-2 or TRBV6-3 and TRBJ2-3; 9 bases fit TRBD1. CDR3 protein: CASRRTGADTQYF. The CDR3 DNA reads as TGTGCCAGCAGACGGACAGGGGCAGATACGCAGTATTTT.